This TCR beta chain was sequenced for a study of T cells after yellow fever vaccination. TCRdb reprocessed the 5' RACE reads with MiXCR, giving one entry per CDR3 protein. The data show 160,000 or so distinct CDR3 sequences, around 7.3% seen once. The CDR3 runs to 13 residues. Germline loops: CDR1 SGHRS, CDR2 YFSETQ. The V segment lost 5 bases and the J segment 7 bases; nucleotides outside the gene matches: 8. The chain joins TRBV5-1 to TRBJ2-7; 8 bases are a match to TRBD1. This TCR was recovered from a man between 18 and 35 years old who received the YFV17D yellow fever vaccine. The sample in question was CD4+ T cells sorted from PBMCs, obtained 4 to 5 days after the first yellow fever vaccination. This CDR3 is CASRRGTGEEQYF. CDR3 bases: TGCGCCAGCAGACGAGGGACAGGTGAAGAGCAGTACTTC.